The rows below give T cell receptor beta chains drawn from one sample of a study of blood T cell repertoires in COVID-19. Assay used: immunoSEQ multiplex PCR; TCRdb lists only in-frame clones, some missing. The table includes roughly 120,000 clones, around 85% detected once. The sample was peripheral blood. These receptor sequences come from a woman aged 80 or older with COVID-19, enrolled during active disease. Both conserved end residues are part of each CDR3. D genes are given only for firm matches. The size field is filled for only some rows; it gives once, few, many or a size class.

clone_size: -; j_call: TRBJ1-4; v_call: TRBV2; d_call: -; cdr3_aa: CASRRGGAATNEKLFF; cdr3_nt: TGTGCCAGCAGGAGGGGGGGGGCCGCAACTAATGAAAAACTGTTTTTT
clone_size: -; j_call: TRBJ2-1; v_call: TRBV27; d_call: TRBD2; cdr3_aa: CASSQRLAGAGYNEQFF; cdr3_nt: TGTGCCAGCAGCCAACGACTAGCGGGAGCGGGCTACAATGAGCAGTTCTTC
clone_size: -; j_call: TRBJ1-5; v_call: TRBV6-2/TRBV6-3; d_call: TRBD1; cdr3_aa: CASSPWDRGRKSNQPQHF; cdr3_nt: TGTGCCAGCAGTCCCTGGGACAGGGGGCGCAAGAGCAATCAGCCCCAGCATTTT
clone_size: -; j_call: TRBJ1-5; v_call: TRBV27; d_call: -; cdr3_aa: CASSGSGKGHQPQHF; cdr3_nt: TGTGCCAGCAGTGGATCAGGGAAGGGGCATCAGCCCCAGCATTTT
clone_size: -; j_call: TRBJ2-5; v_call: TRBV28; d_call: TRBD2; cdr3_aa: CASSPGTSRETQYF; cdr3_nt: TGTGCCAGCAGTCCGGGGACTAGCAGGGAGACCCAGTACTTC
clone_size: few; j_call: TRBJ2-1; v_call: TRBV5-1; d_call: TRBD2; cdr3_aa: CASSLGLAGGVDEQFF; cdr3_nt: TGCGCCAGCAGCTTGGGTCTAGCGGGAGGAGTTGATGAGCAGTTCTTC
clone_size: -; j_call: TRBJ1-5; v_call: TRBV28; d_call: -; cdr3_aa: CASSLMTNPQHF; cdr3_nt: TGTGCCAGCAGTTTAATGACAAATCCCCAGCATTTT
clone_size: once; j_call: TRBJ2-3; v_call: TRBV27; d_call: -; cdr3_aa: CASSLNRIQTGDTQYF; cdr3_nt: TGTGCCAGCAGTCTAAATCGGATTCAGACGGGTGATACGCAGTATTTT
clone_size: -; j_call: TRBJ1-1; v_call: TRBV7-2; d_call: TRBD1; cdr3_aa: CASSWDRGLTEAFF; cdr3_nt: TGTGCCAGCAGCTGGGACAGGGGGCTCACTGAAGCTTTCTTT
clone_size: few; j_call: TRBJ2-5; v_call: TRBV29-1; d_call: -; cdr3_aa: CSVGDQGGWETQYF; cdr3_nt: TGCAGCGTTGGAGACCAAGGGGGATGGGAGACCCAGTACTTC
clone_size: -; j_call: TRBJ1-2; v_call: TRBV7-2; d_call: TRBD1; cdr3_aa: CASSPGQGSFNNYGYTF; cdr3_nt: TGTGCCAGCAGCCCCGGACAGGGCTCCTTCAACAACTATGGCTACACCTTC
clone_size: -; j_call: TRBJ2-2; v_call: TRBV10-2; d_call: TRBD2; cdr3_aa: CASRPPSGNTGELFF; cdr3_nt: TGCGCCAGCAGGCCCCCTAGCGGGAACACCGGGGAGCTGTTTTTT
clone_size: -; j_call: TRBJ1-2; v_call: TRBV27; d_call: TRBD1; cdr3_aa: CASSSTQGAYGYTF; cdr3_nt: TGTGCCAGCAGTTCCACACAGGGGGCATATGGCTACACCTTC
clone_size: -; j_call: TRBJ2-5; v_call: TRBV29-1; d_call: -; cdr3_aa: CSVEPTTTTQYF; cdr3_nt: TGCAGCGTTGAGCCGACTACCACCACCCAGTACTTC
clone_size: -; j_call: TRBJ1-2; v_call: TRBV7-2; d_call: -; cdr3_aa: CASSLFLEGPLSGYTF; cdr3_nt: TGTGCCAGCAGCTTATTCTTGGAGGGCCCCCTATCTGGCTACACCTTC
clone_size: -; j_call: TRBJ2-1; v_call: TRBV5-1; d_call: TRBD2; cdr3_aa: CASSLAGLSQQFF; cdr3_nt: TGCGCCAGCAGCTTGGCGGGACTATCACAGCAGTTCTTC
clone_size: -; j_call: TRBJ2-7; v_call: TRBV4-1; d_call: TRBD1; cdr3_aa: CASSPWDRVGEQYF; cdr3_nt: TGCGCCAGCAGCCCTTGGGACAGGGTCGGCGAGCAGTACTTC
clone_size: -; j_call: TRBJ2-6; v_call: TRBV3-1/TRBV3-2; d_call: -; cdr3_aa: CASSIRSLSGANVLTF; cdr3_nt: TGTGCCAGCAGCATCCGGAGCCTCTCTGGGGCCAACGTCCTGACTTTC
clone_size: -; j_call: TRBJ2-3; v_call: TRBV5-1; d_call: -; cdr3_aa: CASSLFAASASRSAGDTQYF; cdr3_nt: TGCGCCAGCAGCTTGTTCGCCGCTAGCGCATCACGTAGCGCTGGAGATACGCAGTATTTT
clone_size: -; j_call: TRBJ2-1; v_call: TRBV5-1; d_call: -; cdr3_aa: CASIPEGGYNEQFF; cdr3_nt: TGCGCCAGTATTCCCGAGGGAGGTTACAATGAGCAGTTCTTC